This T cell receptor beta chain is from a study of blood T cell repertoires in COVID-19. The ends lost 0 bases at V and 3 bases at J; junction bases unmatched: 7. The CDR3 has 16 amino acids. Germline V gives CDR1 LNHDA, CDR2 SQIVND (reference sequence). Assay: immunoSEQ multiplex PCR; the TCRdb copy retains only in-frame clones and omits some. The sample includes under 500,000 clones, roughly nine tenths seen only once; the top ten take under 2%. Participant ages covered roughly 18 to 89 years across about two dozen US areas. The chain couples TRBV19 to TRBJ2-5; 7 bases align to TRBD2. Sequencing was carried out using PBMCs or T cells enriched from blood (not recorded which). The receptor was derived from a woman between 18 and 29 years old with acute COVID-19. Here the CDR3 reads CASSIDYQAGEETQYF. The CDR3 coding sequence is TGTGCCAGTAGTATAGATTATCAGGCGGGAGAAGAGACCCAGTACTTC.